Presented here are 28 T cell receptor beta chains from one specimen sequenced in a study of CD8 T cells in ankylosing spondylitis. TCRdb analysed the 5' RACE reads with MiXCR anew, one entry per CDR3 protein. The sample records under 400,000 distinct CDR3 sequences, around 10% being singletons. Sequencing used blood, either unsorted or a sorted T cell fraction (not recorded which). The receptors originated from a female donor with ankylosing spondylitis or in good health (not recorded which).

This clonotype was observed a few times. The chain carries TRBV5-5 and TRBJ2-1; D unresolved. Germline CDR1 reads SGHKS; CDR2 reads YYEKEE (reference sequence). V was shortened by 6 bases and J by 5 bases, with 9 bases between the two germline ends. The CDR3 is made up of 12 amino acids. The CDR3 nucleotides read TGTGCCAGCACTAGGGTGGACAATGAGCAGTTCTTC. This sequence encodes CASTRVDNEQFF.

Of note for this clonotype: A read error is possible here, since a much larger clone lies one base away. This chain uses TRBV12-3 or TRBV12-4 with TRBJ2-5, with no clear D. The CDR3 runs to 14 residues. Between the trimmed V and J ends, which lost 7 bases and 5 bases, there was a span of 17 bases. In DNA form, the CDR3 reads TGTGCCAGCAAAAACGGAGACTGGGCGGAGACCCAGTACTTC. Its protein is CASKNGDWAETQYF.

This clonotype was recorded many times. CDR3 amino acids: CASSLRRPSTDTQYF. CDR3 nucleotide sequence: TGCGCCAGCAGCCTGCGACGACCTAGCACAGATACGCAGTATTTT. The chain uses TRBV5-1 and TRBJ2-3; D remains unclear. The CDR3 runs to 15 residues. V shed 4 bases and J shed 0 bases, with 12 bases lying between them. The germline CDR1 and CDR2 sequences are SGHRS and YFSETQ.

This clonotype was observed many times. The V gene is TRBV20-1, the J gene TRBJ2-7, with D perhaps matching TRBD1 or TRBD2 (6 bases each). Trimming removed 6 bases from V and 2 bases from J, with 14 bases in between. This CDR3 contains 13 residues. Looked up from germline, CDR1 is DFQATT and CDR2 is SNEGSKA (reference sequence). This CDR3 is CSARKGGAYEQYF. CDR3 coding DNA: TGCAGTGCAAGAAAGGGGGGAGCCTACGAGCAGTACTTC.

This clonotype was recorded at least ten times. The chain employs TRBV5-1 and TRBJ2-2; TRBD2 matches 8 bases. Germline-derived CDR1 and CDR2 are SGHRS and YFSETQ. The CDR3 covers 17 residues. The ends lost 6 bases at V and 2 bases at J; junction bases unmatched: 12. This chain's CDR3 is CASKRNFGTSNTGELFF. The CDR3, as DNA: TGCGCCAGCAAAAGAAATTTCGGGACTAGTAACACCGGGGAGCTGTTTTTT.

In the case of this clonotype: A much larger clone is a single base away; this may be a read error. V gene TRBV20-1 combines with J gene TRBJ1-2; D remains ambiguous. Per germline, CDR1 DFQATT and CDR2 SNEGSKA (reference sequence). The CDR3 sequence is 15 residues long. This CDR3 reads CSARDRLGSKYGSTF. The CDR3 region has the DNA TGCAGTGCTAGAGATCGCCTCGGCAGCAAATATGGCTCCACCTTC.

In this sample, this clonotype turned up many times. V usage is TRBV27 and J usage is TRBJ1-2; 8 bases are shared with TRBD1. CDR3 length: 15 residues. Germline V gives CDR1 MNHEY, CDR2 SMNVEV (reference sequence). The V gene end was trimmed by 4 bases and the J gene end by 4 bases; junction bases not matched to a gene: 8. The CDR3 here is CASSSRLGQGYGYTF. As DNA, the CDR3 is TGTGCCAGCAGTTCGCGCCTTGGACAGGGCTATGGCTACACCTTC.

This clonotype appeared many times. The chain recombines TRBV20-1 with TRBJ2-4; D might be TRBD1 or TRBD2, each matching 5 bases. The CDR3 has 16 residues. V lost 0 bases to trimming and J lost 0 bases, with 12 bases between them. CDR1 DFQATT and CDR2 SNEGSKA come from the germline V gene (reference sequence). The CDR3 spells CSARERGNLAKNIQYF. The CDR3 DNA reads as TGCAGTGCTAGAGAGAGGGGAAACTTAGCCAAAAACATTCAGTACTTC.

This clonotype came up many times. This chain connects TRBV6-1 to TRBJ1-2; TRBD1 agrees at 7 bases. CDR1 MNHNS and CDR2 SASEGT come from the germline V gene. V lost 4 bases and J lost 4; bases outside the gene matches: 12. The CDR3 has 16 amino acids. The CDR3 DNA sequence: TGTGCCAGCAGTGGAGCCGGGACAGCCCTTATCTATGGCTACACCTTC. Translation gives CASSGAGTALIYGYTF.

The V call is TRBV6-2 or TRBV6-3, the J call TRBJ2-1, with 12 nucleotides matching TRBD2. The CDR3 contains 16 residues. Germline-derived CDR1 and CDR2 are MNHEY and SVGEGT. The V gene end was trimmed by 4 bases and the J gene end by 7 bases; junction bases not matched to a gene: 8. CDR3 loop: CASSSLAGGPGNEQFF. The CDR3 bases are TGTGCCAGCAGTTCCCTAGCGGGGGGGCCGGGAAATGAGCAGTTCTTC.

V and J are TRBV5-1 and TRBJ1-5, with D uncertain. The CDR3 consists of 15 residues. Germline V gives CDR1 SGHRS, CDR2 YFSETQ. Trimming cost V 0 bases and J 6 bases, with 13 bases left between them. The CDR3 here is CASSLDAERRQPQHF. CDR3 DNA: TGCGCCAGCAGCTTGGACGCAGAGCGGCGTCAGCCCCAGCATTTT.

This clonotype was recorded at least ten times. The chain recombines TRBV18 with TRBJ1-6, with TRBD1 identical over 7 bases. Unmatched junction bases numbered 9, after V lost 3 bases and J lost 7 bases. The CDR3 is made up of 16 amino acids. The germline gives CDR1 KGHSH, CDR2 LQKENI. In DNA form, the CDR3 reads TGTGCCAGCTCACCTTTTCCGGGACAGCGAAATTCACCCCTCCACTTT. Protein product: CASSPFPGQRNSPLHF.

This clonotype was recorded at least ten times. The gene calls are TRBV7-6 and TRBJ2-7; 10 nucleotides align to TRBD2. With V trimmed by 0 bases and J by 2 bases, 4 bases remained unmatched. The length of the CDR3 is 16 residues. Germline-derived CDR1 and CDR2 are SGHVS and FNYEAQ. CDR3 DNA: TGTGCCAGCAGCTTAGCGAAAGCGGGGGGGACCTACGAGCAGTACTTC. Residues: CASSLAKAGGTYEQYF.

This clonotype was counted many times. The V and J genes are TRBV25-1 and TRBJ2-7; D might be TRBD1 (6 bases). The V end was cut by 4 bases, the J end by 0 bases, with 13 bases between. The CDR3 totals 15 residues. From germline, CDR1 is MGHDK and CDR2 SYGVNS. CDR3 loop: CASSVPEGDSYEQYF. The CDR3 DNA follows: TGTGCCAGCAGTGTCCCTGAGGGGGACTCCTACGAGCAGTACTTC.

This clonotype was picked up many times. The genes are TRBV20-1 and TRBJ1-1; D unclear. The CDR3 sequence is 15 residues long. V was trimmed by 3 bases and J by 0 bases, leaving 14 bases between them. CDR1 is DFQATT, CDR2 SNEGSKA, per germline (reference sequence). In DNA form, the CDR3 reads TGCAGTGCTAGCTTGGCCCTGACCATGAACACTGAAGCTTTCTTT. This codes for CSASLALTMNTEAFF.

The table lists this clonotype with many counts. This chain joins TRBV4-2 and TRBJ2-2; 7 bases line up with TRBD1. CDR3 length equals 15 residues. V lost 4 bases to trimming and J lost 7 bases; unmatched junction nucleotides: 9. Looked up from germline, CDR1 is LGHNA and CDR2 is YNFKEQ. CDR3 region: CASSRSGGSIGELFF. CDR3 in DNA: TGTGCCAGCAGCCGTTCAGGGGGTTCGATCGGGGAGCTGTTTTTT.

This clonotype was seen only a few times. This chain joins TRBV5-1 and TRBJ2-3, with unresolved D. The CDR3 extends over 12 amino acids. Germline CDR1 and CDR2: SGHRS and YFSETQ. Trimming shortened V by 7 bases and J by 1 base, and 7 bases separated the two germline ends. CDR3 sequence (DNA): TGCGCCAGCGGGCCGGGCACAGATACGCAGTATTTT. Amino acid sequence: CASGPGTDTQYF.

In this sample, this clonotype turned up a few times. J is TRBJ1-2 and V is TRBV28, with 7 bases aligning to TRBD1. There are 17 residues in the CDR3. Germline-derived CDR1 and CDR2 are MDHEN and SYDVKM. After removal of 4 bases from V and 5 bases from J, the junction contained 16 bases not matched to a gene. The DNA of the CDR3 is TGTGCCAGCAGTTCTCGGACAGGCCTATTACCCCCGTATGGCTACACCTTC. It translates to CASSSRTGLLPPYGYTF.

This clonotype was found a few times. The V call is TRBV14, the J call TRBJ2-2, with D perhaps matching TRBD1 (5 bases). CDR1 and CDR2 (germline): SGHDN, FVKESK. The V end was cut by 4 bases, the J end by 0 bases, with 9 bases between. The CDR3 length is 15 residues. As DNA, the CDR3 is TGTGCCAGCAGCCGCTGGACACCGAACACCGGGGAGCTGTTTTTT. This translates into CASSRWTPNTGELFF.

Comment on this clonotype: A read error may explain this, as a much larger clone is one base away. This chain links TRBV7-8 with TRBJ2-1, with 8 bases that match TRBD1. The junction had 9 bases not matched to a gene; V was cut back by 2 bases and J by 6 bases. The CDR3 is 16 amino acids. Germline V gene lookup returns CDR1 SGHVS and CDR2 FQNEAQ. The CDR3 here is CASSLLPWTGSNEQFF. In nucleotides, the CDR3 is TGTGCCAGCAGCTTATTGCCCTGGACAGGGAGCAATGAGCAGTTCTTC.

This clonotype turned up a few times. V is TRBV11-2 and J is TRBJ2-1, with D perhaps matching TRBD1 (6 bases). Germline V gives CDR1 SGHAT, CDR2 FQNNGV. V was trimmed by 0 bases and J by 2 bases, leaving 8 bases between them. This CDR3 is 15 amino acids long. As DNA, the CDR3 is TGTGCCAGCAGCTTAGACCAGGGGACCTACAATGAGCAGTTCTTC. It translates to CASSLDQGTYNEQFF.

This clonotype was recorded many times. The chain carries TRBV6-1 and TRBJ2-1; no reliable D call. This CDR3 has 16 residues. Germline CDR1 reads MNHNS; CDR2 reads SASEGT. Trimming took 5 bases from V and 6 from J, leaving 20 bases between them. Here the CDR3 DNA reads TGTGCCAGCAGTCGACCAGGTGTCCATACCGGCAATGAGCAGTTCTTC. Translated, it gives CASSRPGVHTGNEQFF.

This clonotype was observed at least ten times. The rearrangement links TRBV10-2 to TRBJ2-2; TRBD2 matches 9 bases. Germline V gene lookup returns CDR1 WSHSY and CDR2 SAAADI. The CDR3 extends over 18 amino acids. V shed 4 bases, J shed 4 bases, and the junction held 13 bases outside the gene matches. CDR3 DNA: TGCGCCAGCAGTGGACAGTATGGTAGCGGGAGTATCACCGGGGAGCTGTTTTTT. Protein sequence: CASSGQYGSGSITGELFF.

This clonotype appeared many times. CDR3 loop: CASSFTGGLRWKHF. DNA of the CDR3: TGTGCCAGCAGTTTCACAGGGGGCCTCCGGTGGAAGCATTTT. The gene calls are TRBV28 and TRBJ1-5; TRBD1 matches at 9 bases. V shed 3 bases, J shed 14 bases, and the junction held 11 bases outside the gene matches. The CDR3 runs 14 residues. Per germline, CDR1 MDHEN and CDR2 SYDVKM. The full variable domain, in which reference TRBV28 and TRBJ1-5 provide the parts outside the CDR3, is DVKVTQSSRYLVKRTGEKVFLECVQDMDHENMFWYRQDPGLGLRLIYFSYDVKMKEKGDIPEGYSVSREKKERFSLILESASTNQTSMYLCASSFTGGLRWKHFGDGTRLSIL.

The chain couples TRBV30 to TRBJ1-2, with D maybe TRBD1 (6 bases). V was shortened by 7 bases and J by 0 bases, with 24 bases between the two germline ends. The CDR3 runs to 17 residues. CDR1 and CDR2 from the germline V gene are GTSNPN and SVGIG (reference sequence). This chain's CDR3 is CASIAFRQAEANYGYTF. The CDR3 bases are TGTGCCTCTATCGCCTTTCGACAGGCCGAAGCTAACTATGGCTACACCTTC.

This clonotype was detected many times. The genes are TRBV6-2 or TRBV6-3 and TRBJ2-7; the match to TRBD1 covers 7 bases. The CDR3 runs to 15 residues. V was pared by 4 bases and J by 3 bases, with 9 bases of the junction left unmatched. Germline assignment: CDR1 MNHEY and CDR2 SVGEGT. CDR3 coding DNA: TGTGCCAGCAGTTCCATGGGGACAGCTATCTACGAGCAGTACTTC. This sequence encodes CASSSMGTAIYEQYF.

Many counts were recorded for this clonotype. The chain combines TRBV12-3 or TRBV12-4 with TRBJ2-7; the match to TRBD1 covers 7 bases. V shed 5 bases and J 3 bases; nucleotides not matched to a gene: 7. This CDR3 region has 14 residues. In DNA, the CDR3 is TGTGCCAGCAGTCCCCAGACAGGGTTCTACGAGCAGTACTTC. This sequence encodes CASSPQTGFYEQYF.

The chain couples TRBV7-6 to TRBJ1-5, with D unclear. Trimming cost V 4 bases and J 3 bases, with 4 bases left between them. This CDR3 comprises 12 residues. Per germline, CDR1 SGHVS and CDR2 FNYEAQ. CDR3 loop: CASSYPNQPQHF. CDR3 nucleotides: TGTGCCAGCAGCTACCCCAATCAGCCCCAGCATTTT.